Below, 31 T cell receptor beta chains from the same sample are listed, as sequenced in a study of cytomegalovirus exposure and HLA in healthy donors. Assay: immunoSEQ multiplex PCR; the TCRdb copy retains only in-frame clones and omits some. This sample has approximately 97,000 clones, with just under 95% found just once. Source material: PBMCs. These receptors were collected from a woman aged 18 to 35 in good health and CMV-seronegative.

The rearrangement uses TRBV19 and TRBJ2-5; 9 nucleotides match TRBD1. Germline-derived CDR1 and CDR2 are LNHDA and SQIVND (reference sequence). CDR3 length: 15 residues. Trimming cost V 3 bases and J 2 bases; bases outside gene matches: 4. The chain's CDR3 is CASSIWTGAQETQYF. The CDR3 DNA sequence: TGTGCCAGTAGTATTTGGACAGGGGCGCAAGAGACCCAGTACTTC.

This chain joins TRBV19 and TRBJ1-2; D remains ambiguous. Germline loops: CDR1 LNHDA, CDR2 SQIVND (reference sequence). Trimming shortened V by 7 bases and J by 3 bases, and 15 bases separated the two germline ends. This CDR3 comprises 14 residues. The CDR3 bases are TGTGCCAGTAACCACGCCGGTACTTACTATGGCTACACCTTC. Protein sequence: CASNHAGTYYGYTF. Filled out from reference TRBV19 and TRBJ1-2, the complete variable domain reads DGGITQSPKYLFRKEGQNVTLSCEQNLNHDAMYWYRQDPGQGLRLIYYSQIVNDFQKGDIAEGYSVSREKKESFPLTVTSAQKNPTAFYLCASNHAGTYYGYTFGSGTRLTVV.

This clone was recorded only once. The rearrangement uses TRBV4-2 and TRBJ2-3, with 16 bases that match TRBD2. The CDR3 runs to 20 residues. In germline, CDR1 is LGHNA, CDR2 YNFKEQ. Trimming removed 1 base from V and 4 bases from J; junction bases left unmatched: 11. The CDR3 nucleotides are TGTGCCAGCAGCCAAGTCACCGGGACTAGCGGGGGGGCCTGGTCAGATACGCAGTATTTT. It is translated as CASSQVTGTSGGAWSDTQYF.

This chain connects TRBV29-1 to TRBJ1-1; 9 bases fit TRBD1. The CDR3 contains 15 residues. V trimming: 6 bases; J trimming: 2 bases; junction bases outside the gene matches: 10. Germline V gene lookup returns CDR1 SQVTM and CDR2 ANQGSEA. The CDR3 sequence is CSVATGGLGNTEAFF. As DNA, the CDR3 is TGCAGCGTCGCTACAGGGGGCCTGGGTAACACTGAAGCTTTCTTT.

V gene TRBV2 combines with J gene TRBJ2-7; 10 positions agree with TRBD1. Looked up from germline, CDR1 is SNHLY and CDR2 is FYNNEI. The V and J ends lost 5 bases and 4 bases, in that order; junction bases with no gene match: 8. This CDR3 spans 15 amino acids. CDR3 DNA: TGTGCCAGCAGTTATACCGGGACAGGGGCGTACGAGCAGTACTTC. This encodes CASSYTGTGAYEQYF.

This chain links TRBV6-1 with TRBJ1-4; TRBD1 matches 7 bases. V was clipped by 7 bases and J by 8 bases; unmatched bases: 10. The CDR3 is made up of 14 amino acids. CDR1 is MNHNS and CDR2 is SASEGT in the germline V gene. The CDR3 here is CASMTGTENEKLFF. The CDR3 region has the DNA TGTGCCAGCATGACCGGGACAGAGAACGAAAAACTGTTTTTT.

The CDR3 coding sequence is TGTGCCAGTAGTGTACCCAGGGGTTCTGGGGCCAACGTCCTGACTTTC. Translating it yields CASSVPRGSGANVLTF. The J gene is TRBJ2-6, the V gene TRBV19; perhaps TRBD1 as D (6 bases). The germline V gene encodes CDR1 LNHDA and CDR2 SQIVND (reference sequence). The germline V and J ends were trimmed by 5 bases and 1 base, with 12 bases remaining between them. CDR3 length equals 16 residues.

V is TRBV9 and J is TRBJ2-7; 8 bases align to TRBD2. This CDR3 has 16 amino acids. V lost 0 bases to trimming and J lost 2 bases; unmatched junction nucleotides: 7. Germline V lookup: CDR1 SGDLS, CDR2 YYNGEE. The CDR3 is CASSVGNSGNAYEQYF. The DNA for the CDR3 is TGTGCCAGCAGCGTAGGGAATAGCGGGAACGCCTACGAGCAGTACTTC.

V gene TRBV5-1 combines with J gene TRBJ2-2; 10 nucleotides line up with TRBD2. V lost 4 bases to trimming and J lost 1 base; unmatched junction nucleotides: 7. The CDR3 has 17 residues. Germline V lookup: CDR1 SGHRS, CDR2 YFSETQ. The CDR3 DNA is TGCGCCAGCAGCCCCTCGTGGACTAGCGGGAACACCGGGGAGCTGTTTTTT. Translating gives CASSPSWTSGNTGELFF.

This clone is a singleton in its sample. V is TRBV9 and J is TRBJ2-3; 13 bases map to TRBD2. Germline V lookup: CDR1 SGDLS, CDR2 YYNGEE. CDR3 length: 17 amino acids. Trimming cost V 0 bases and J 4 bases; bases outside gene matches: 5. The CDR3 spells CASSVGTSGRSPDTQYF. CDR3 nucleotides: TGTGCCAGCAGCGTAGGGACTAGCGGGAGATCCCCAGATACGCAGTATTTT.

This chain joins TRBV21-1 and TRBJ2-2; the table's TRBD1 call for D was not verified on the DNA. TRBV21-1 is a pseudogene segment. The CDR3 covers 20 residues. The CDR3, as DNA: TGTGCCAGCAGCAAAGGGACAGTTAAACCCATAAAGGAGAACACCGGGGAGCTGTTTTTT. Its protein is CASSKGTVKPIKENTGELFF.

The V and J genes are TRBV19 and TRBJ2-1, with TRBD2 matching 11 bases. V was pared by 4 bases and J by 9 bases, with 5 bases of the junction left unmatched. The CDR3 has 14 residues. Germline assignment: CDR1 LNHDA and CDR2 SQIVND (reference sequence). This CDR3 is CASSTRLAGSEQFF. DNA of the CDR3: TGTGCCAGTAGTACCCGACTAGCGGGATCTGAGCAGTTCTTC.

The chain carries TRBV7-9 and TRBJ2-3; no firm D call. CDR1 SEHNR and CDR2 FQNEAQ come from the germline V gene (reference sequence). Trimming left V 1 base short and J 4 bases short, with 3 bases between. The CDR3 consists of 12 residues. CDR3 loop: CASSLGADTQYF. DNA of the CDR3: TGTGCCAGCAGCTTAGGCGCAGATACGCAGTATTTT.

Regarding this clone: The germline gene is not matched at one end of the junction; a read error may be the cause. The CDR3 sequence is CLTRTNTGELFF. For the CDR3, the DNA is TGCCTAACTAGGACGAACACCGGGGAGCTGTTTTTT. The V gene is TRBV7-2, the J gene TRBJ2-2, with D possibly being TRBD2 (5 bases). CDR1 is SGHTA, CDR2 FQGNSA, per germline. This CDR3 has 12 amino acids.

The chain joins TRBV14 to TRBJ2-2, with a weak D call TRBD1 (5 bases). The V gene lost 4 bases and the J gene lost 7 bases, with 10 bases spanning the gap. The germline V gene encodes CDR1 SGHDN and CDR2 FVKESK. The CDR3 contains 13 residues. The CDR3, as DNA: TGTGCCAGCAGCCCCAGGGTCGTCGGGGAGCTGTTTTTT. Its translation is CASSPRVVGELFF.

The chain uses TRBV9 and TRBJ2-3; 9 bases match TRBD2. CDR1 and CDR2 from the germline V gene are SGDLS and YYNGEE. The CDR3 spans 17 residues. After removal of 0 bases from V and 5 bases from J, the junction contained 10 bases not matched to a gene. The CDR3 coding sequence is TGTGCCAGCAGCGTAGCTGGCGGGGGGGCCGTTCAAGATACGCAGTATTTT. Protein sequence: CASSVAGGGAVQDTQYF.

The chain carries TRBV5-1 and TRBJ2-7; 7 nucleotides match TRBD1. V lost 5 bases to trimming and J lost 3 bases; unmatched junction nucleotides: 5. CDR1 is SGHRS and CDR2 is YFSETQ in the germline V gene. CDR3 length equals 13 residues. The CDR3 reads CASRETGIYEQYF. CDR3 coding DNA: TGCGCCAGCAGGGAGACAGGGATCTACGAGCAGTACTTC.

The CDR3 DNA is TGTGCCAGCAGCCACTTCATCCGGGGATCCAAGAGCAATCAGCCCCAGCATTTT. Its translation is CASSHFIRGSKSNQPQHF. The V call is TRBV9, the J call TRBJ1-5, with D uncertain. V gave up 4 bases and J gave up 1 base, with 21 bases separating them. Germline assignment: CDR1 SGDLS and CDR2 YYNGEE. The CDR3 sequence is 18 residues long.

The V call is TRBV19, the J call TRBJ1-1; TRBD1 agrees at 8 bases. J gave up 9 bases and V 5 bases, and 5 bases lay outside the gene matches. The CDR3 loop spans 12 amino acids. CDR1 LNHDA and CDR2 SQIVND come from the germline V gene (reference sequence). This CDR3 is CASSQQGVKAFF. The CDR3 DNA sequence: TGTGCCAGTAGTCAACAGGGGGTGAAAGCTTTCTTT. The full variable domain, in which reference TRBV19 and TRBJ1-1 provide the parts outside the CDR3, is DGGITQSPKYLFRKEGQNVTLSCEQNLNHDAMYWYRQDPGQGLRLIYYSQIVNDFQKGDIAEGYSVSREKKESFPLTVTSAQKNPTAFYLCASSQQGVKAFFGQGTRLTVV.

The V and J genes are TRBV5-1 and TRBJ1-2; D possibly corresponds to TRBD1 (5 bases). Trimming took 6 bases from V and 0 from J, leaving 12 bases between them. Germline V gene sequence: CDR1 SGHRS, CDR2 YFSETQ. The CDR3 has 14 residues. The CDR3: CASTPTGANYGYTF. The CDR3 coding sequence is TGCGCCAGCACCCCAACAGGAGCTAACTATGGCTACACCTTC.

The V call is TRBV9, the J call TRBJ2-1, with 14 bases aligning to TRBD2. Germline V gene sequence: CDR1 SGDLS, CDR2 YYNGEE. This CDR3 has 17 amino acids. J gave up 2 bases and V 3 bases, and 4 bases lay outside the gene matches. CDR3 sequence reads: CASSDGTSGSAYNEQFF. The CDR3 DNA is TGTGCCAGCAGCGACGGGACTAGCGGGAGCGCCTACAATGAGCAGTTCTTC.

The chain is built from TRBV10-2 and TRBJ1-1, with a possible D match to TRBD1 (6 bases). Trimming took 8 bases from V and 3 from J, leaving 19 bases between them. The CDR3 contains 15 residues. Germline V lookup: CDR1 WSHSY, CDR2 SAAADI. CDR3 sequence: CASGYKRDTYTEAFF. The CDR3 nucleotides read TGCGCCAGCGGGTATAAGCGGGACACCTACACTGAAGCTTTCTTT.

A single count supports this clone. One junction end does not reproduce the germline sequence, and a read error may be involved. The chain combines TRBV7-7 with TRBJ2-5, with TRBD2 identical over 9 bases. The CDR3 contains 16 residues. The germline CDR1 and CDR2 sequences are SSHAT and FNYEAQ (reference sequence). Here the CDR3 DNA reads TGTGCTAGCAGCTTCCGTCTAGCGGGGACTCAAGAGACCCAGTACTTC. It specifies CASSFRLAGTQETQYF.

The rearrangement links TRBV5-1 to TRBJ2-5; D may be TRBD2 (5 bases). This CDR3 has 13 amino acids. The V end lost 0 bases, the J end lost 5 bases, and 8 bases lay between the germline ends. CDR1 is SGHRS and CDR2 is YFSETQ in the germline V gene. CDR3 sequence (DNA): TGCGCCAGCAGCTTGGACCGGGGTGAGACCCAGTACTTC. Amino acids: CASSLDRGETQYF. Complete variable domain (other parts from reference TRBV5-1 and TRBJ2-5): KAGVTQTPRYLIKTRGQQVTLSCSPISGHRSVSWYQQTPGQGLQFLFEYFSETQRNKGNFPGRFSGRQFSNSRSEMNVSTLELGDSALYLCASSLDRGETQYFGPGTRLLVL.

The chain combines TRBV11-3 with TRBJ1-1; D is unclear. CDR1 and CDR2 from the germline V gene are SGHNT and YENEEA. CDR3 length: 13 residues. V was cut by 4 bases and J by 8 bases, with 14 bases left in between. The CDR3 region has the DNA TGTGCCAGCAGCTCGCAACTCGAAGAAGAAGCTTTCTTT. Protein sequence: CASSSQLEEEAFF.

The chain uses TRBV5-4 and TRBJ2-5; D not resolved. This CDR3 has 14 residues. V lost 4 bases and J lost 2, with 12 bases in between. Germline-derived CDR1 and CDR2 are SGHNT and YYREEE (reference sequence). CDR3 DNA: TGTGCCAGCAGCCCTAGTTATTTACAAGAGACCCAGTACTTC. As protein: CASSPSYLQETQYF.

DNA for the CDR3: TGTGCCAGCAGCCCAACGGGGTCAACTAATGAAAAACTGTTTTTT. Its protein product is CASSPTGSTNEKLFF. The chain couples TRBV5-4 to TRBJ1-4; D gene ambiguous. The germline V gene encodes CDR1 SGHNT and CDR2 YYREEE (reference sequence). The CDR3 totals 15 residues. Deletions cut 4 bases from V and 0 bases from J, with 10 bases between.

The chain has TRBV7-9 and TRBJ1-2; D is unresolved. The CDR3 has 13 amino acids. Germline CDR1 is SEHNR and CDR2 is FQNEAQ (reference sequence). V lost 3 bases and J lost 4, with 9 bases in between. CDR3 in DNA: TGTGCCAGCAGCTTCCGGAGCAGCTATGGCTACACCTTC. It translates to CASSFRSSYGYTF.

This rearrangement joins TRBV2 to TRBJ2-7; 7 bases align to TRBD1. Germline loops: CDR1 SNHLY, CDR2 FYNNEI. There are 16 residues in the CDR3. V lost 2 bases to trimming and J lost 3 bases; unmatched junction nucleotides: 10. The CDR3 DNA reads as TGTGCCAGCAGTGAATTACCTGTGACAGGGAACTACGAGCAGTACTTC. This translates into CASSELPVTGNYEQYF. Using reference TRBV2 and TRBJ2-7 for the parts outside the CDR3, the full variable domain is EPEVTQTPSHQVTQMGQEVILRCVPISNHLYFYWYRQILGQKVEFLVSFYNNEISEKSEIFDDQFSVERPDGSNFTLKIRSTKLEDSAMYFCASSELPVTGNYEQYFGPGTRLTVT.

This clone was detected once. J is TRBJ2-1 and V is TRBV30; TRBD2 is a possible D gene (6 bases). The CDR3 runs to 16 residues. The ends were cut back, 4 bases at V and 0 bases at J, with 16 bases in the middle. CDR1 GTSNPN and CDR2 SVGIG come from the germline V gene (reference sequence). In nucleotides, the CDR3 is TGTGCCTGGAAGGGTTACGGGGGAAGCTCCTACAATGAGCAGTTCTTC. Translating it yields CAWKGYGGSSYNEQFF.

V and J are TRBV5-1 and TRBJ1-1; the match to TRBD1 covers 9 bases. The germline V gene encodes CDR1 SGHRS and CDR2 YFSETQ. This CDR3 comprises 13 residues. J was trimmed by 4 bases and V by 4 bases; bases with no gene match: 2. The CDR3 loop reads CASSGGQGTEAFF. The CDR3, as DNA: TGCGCCAGCAGCGGGGGACAGGGCACTGAAGCTTTCTTT.